This T cell receptor beta chain was sequenced during a study of shared clonotypes between healthy human individuals. The study's findings and limits: Between four donors, naive CD4 clonotypes were shared at a level of about 5%.

As for this clone: No antigen is known for it.

TCRdb's copy holds only in-frame clones and misses some; the assay was immunoSEQ multiplex PCR. The data contain 2 million to 2.5 million clones, 95% of them seen just once; the ten biggest clones take up over 0.1%. V shed 2 bases, J shed 4 bases, and the junction held 5 bases outside the gene matches. CDR1 and CDR2 (germline): MNHNY, SVGAGI (reference sequence). CDR3 length equals 16 residues. This clonotype originated in a man between 18 and 29 years old in good health. Source material: naive CD4+ T cells sorted from blood. Subset: CD45RA+ positively selected. The chain joins TRBV6-6 to TRBJ2-3; 11 positions agree with TRBD1. The CDR3 nucleotides are TGTGCCAGCAGTTACCGGACAGGGGGCAACCCAGATACGCAGTATTTT. Residues: CASSYRTGGNPDTQYF.